This record looks at one TCR beta chain sequence and its context. Its antigen remains unidentified. No per-base quality is available; no much larger clone lies one base away. Library preparation was by the immunoSEQ multiplex PCR assay. The table was pulled from immuneACCESS by TCRdb, which kept in-frame rearrangements only. Such tables lose some clones; where checked, under half of the loss comes from unresolved V genes, and the rest has no known cause. A total of under 75,000 clones appear in this sample, more than 75% of them only once. Together, the top ten hold approximately 5.4% of the sample. This specimen comes from a study of technical replicates of blood from several donors (dated 2017 in TCRdb). Sequences MNHEY (CDR1) and SVGAGI (CDR2) are obtained from the germline V gene. Including the terminal cysteine and phenylalanine, the CDR3 comprises 15 residues. Only CDR3 DNA remains: 45 bases, in frame from the first base. Trimming costs V 6 bases and J 6 bases, and their ends lie 20 bases apart.

The clonotype was recovered from a human donor in good health. Some clones in this sample may be carry-over from other donors' samples. The material sequenced was PBMCs. The chain is encoded by TRBV6-5 joined to TRBJ1-2; the D gene identity is not certain. The nucleotides are TGTGCCAGCAGCTTCCTTACGGGGAGGTCGGATGGCTACACCTTC. The resulting protein is CASSFLTGRSDGYTF.